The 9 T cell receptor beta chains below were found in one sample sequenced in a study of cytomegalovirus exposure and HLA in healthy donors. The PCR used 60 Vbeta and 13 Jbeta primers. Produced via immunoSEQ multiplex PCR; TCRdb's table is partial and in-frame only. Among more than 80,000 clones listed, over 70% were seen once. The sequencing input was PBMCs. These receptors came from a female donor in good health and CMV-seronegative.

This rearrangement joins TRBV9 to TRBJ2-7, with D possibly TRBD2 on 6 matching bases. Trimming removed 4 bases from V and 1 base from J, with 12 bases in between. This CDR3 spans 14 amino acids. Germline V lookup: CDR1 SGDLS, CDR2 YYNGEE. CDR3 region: CASSLGTSSYEQYF. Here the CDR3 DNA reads TGTGCCAGCAGCCTCGGGACTTCATCCTACGAGCAGTACTTC. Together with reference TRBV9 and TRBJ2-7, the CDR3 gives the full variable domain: DSGVTQTPKHLITATGQRVTLRCSPRSGDLSVYWYQQSLDQGLQFLIQYYNGEERAKGNILERFSAQQFPDLHSELNLSSLELGDSALYFCASSLGTSSYEQYFGPGTRLTVT.

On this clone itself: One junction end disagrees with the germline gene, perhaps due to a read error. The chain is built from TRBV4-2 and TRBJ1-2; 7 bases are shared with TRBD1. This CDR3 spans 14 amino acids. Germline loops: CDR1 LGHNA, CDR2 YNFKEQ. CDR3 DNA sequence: TGTGCCAGCAGCCAAAATAGTCAGGAACAGGGGCATGAGTTC. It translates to CASSQNSQEQGHEF.

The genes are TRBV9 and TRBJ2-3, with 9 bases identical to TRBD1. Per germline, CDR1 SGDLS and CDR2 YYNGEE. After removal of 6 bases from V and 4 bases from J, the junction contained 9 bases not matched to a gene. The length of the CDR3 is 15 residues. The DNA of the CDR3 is TGTGCCAGCACCAGACAGGGGGATGTCGCAGATACGCAGTATTTT. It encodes CASTRQGDVADTQYF. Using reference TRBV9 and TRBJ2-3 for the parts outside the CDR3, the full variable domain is DSGVTQTPKHLITATGQRVTLRCSPRSGDLSVYWYQQSLDQGLQFLIQYYNGEERAKGNILERFSAQQFPDLHSELNLSSLELGDSALYFCASTRQGDVADTQYFGPGTRLTVL.

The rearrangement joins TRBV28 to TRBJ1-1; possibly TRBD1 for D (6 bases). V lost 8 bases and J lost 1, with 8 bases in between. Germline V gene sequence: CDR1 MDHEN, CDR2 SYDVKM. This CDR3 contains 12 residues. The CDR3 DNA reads TGTGCCAGCTTGGACAGGAACACTGAAGCTTTCTTT. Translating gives CASLDRNTEAFF.

The CDR3 DNA reads TGTGCCAGCAGTGACCCTTTATGTAAAAACACCATATATTTT. It specifies CASSDPLCKNTIYF. The chain combines TRBV6-4 with TRBJ1-3; D not certain. V shed 2 bases and J shed 6 bases, with 11 bases lying between them. CDR3 length equals 14 residues. Per the germline V gene, CDR1 is MRHNA and CDR2 is SNTAGT.

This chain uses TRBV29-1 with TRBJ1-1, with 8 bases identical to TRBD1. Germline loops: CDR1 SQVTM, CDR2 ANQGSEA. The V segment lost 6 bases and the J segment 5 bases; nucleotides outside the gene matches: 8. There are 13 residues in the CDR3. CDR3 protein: CSVATGEGTEAFF. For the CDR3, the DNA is TGCAGCGTGGCGACAGGGGAGGGTACTGAAGCTTTCTTT. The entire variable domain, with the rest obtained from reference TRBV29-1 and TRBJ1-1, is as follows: SAVISQKPSRDICQRGTSLTIQCQVDSQVTMMFWYRQQPGQSLTLIATANQGSEATYESGFVIDKFPISRPNLTFSTLTVSNMSPEDSSIYLCSVATGEGTEAFFGQGTRLTVV.

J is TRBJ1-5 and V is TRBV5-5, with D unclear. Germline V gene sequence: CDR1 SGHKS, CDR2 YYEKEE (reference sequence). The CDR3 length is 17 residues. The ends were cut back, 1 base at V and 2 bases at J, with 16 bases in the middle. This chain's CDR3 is CASSLRPWAERNQPQHF. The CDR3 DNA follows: TGTGCCAGCAGCTTGCGCCCCTGGGCAGAACGCAATCAGCCCCAGCATTTT.

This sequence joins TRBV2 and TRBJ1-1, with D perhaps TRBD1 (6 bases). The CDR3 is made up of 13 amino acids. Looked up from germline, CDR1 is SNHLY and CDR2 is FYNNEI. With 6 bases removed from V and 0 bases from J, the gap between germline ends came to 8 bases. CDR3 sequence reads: CASSTGMNTEAFF. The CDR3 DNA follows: TGTGCCAGCAGCACAGGGATGAACACTGAAGCTTTCTTT.

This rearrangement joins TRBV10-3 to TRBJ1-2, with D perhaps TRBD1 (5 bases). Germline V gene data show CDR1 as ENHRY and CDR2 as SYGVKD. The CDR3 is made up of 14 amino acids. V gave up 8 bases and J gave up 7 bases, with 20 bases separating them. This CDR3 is CAIAEDSVSLGYTF. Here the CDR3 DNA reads TGTGCCATCGCCGAAGACAGTGTAAGCCTTGGCTACACCTTC.